The source of this T cell receptor beta chain is a study of T-cell reconstitution after alpha-beta-depleted transplantation in children. The library targeted TCRbeta and was prepared with unique molecular identifiers. TCRdb redid the calling of the PCR reads with MiXCR, one entry per CDR3 protein. The sample shows 300,000 to 350,000 distinct CDR3 sequences, around 16% of them seen only once. There are a few counts of this clonotype. This CDR3 comprises 14 residues. Germline V CDR1 and CDR2: SGHVS, FNYEAQ. Trimming at V came to 1 base and at J to 13 bases, leaving 5 bases not matched to a gene. Sequenced material: PBMCs, mostly from graft donor cells, taken 360 days after TCRalphabeta/CD19-depleted stem cell transplant. V gene TRBV7-6 combines with J gene TRBJ2-6; 9 bases map to TRBD1. This receptor was taken from a male patient aged 2-15 years who had a stem cell transplant for acute lymphoblastic leukemia, so the T cells may come from the graft donor. The CDR3, as DNA: TGTGCCAGCAGCTTAGGTCAGGGGACAGGGGTCCTGACTTTC. Protein sequence: CASSLGQGTGVLTF.